One and the same sample provided the 14 T cell receptor beta chains below, sequenced in a study of T-cell memory formation after mild COVID-19. Using its own MiXCR run on the 5' RACE reads, TCRdb lists one record per CDR3 protein. The sample yields almost 250,000 distinct CDR3 sequences, 15% seen once. Sequencing input: PBMCs or a T cell subset sorted from them (not recorded which). These receptors were obtained from an adult woman who had mild COVID-19 (a few samples of this study predate the infection). Cell type and time point are not known.

The chain has TRBV2 and TRBJ2-5, with TRBD1 matching over 7 bases. Germline V gives CDR1 SNHLY, CDR2 FYNNEI. This CDR3 has 14 residues. The trim removed 2 bases at V and 1 base at J, leaving 1 base unmatched. The CDR3 sequence is CASSEQGVQETQYF. The CDR3 DNA is TGTGCCAGCAGTGAACAGGGGGTCCAAGAGACCCAGTACTTC.

This clonotype has more than one count but fewer than ten. J is TRBJ2-1 and V is TRBV7-2; D remains ambiguous. The CDR3 covers 13 residues. V lost 4 bases and J 8 bases, leaving 12 bases between the germline ends. The germline gives CDR1 SGHTA, CDR2 FQGNSA. CDR3: CASSSPDRHEQFF. CDR3 DNA: TGTGCCAGCAGCTCACCTGATCGTCATGAGCAGTTCTTC.

This clonotype was recorded a few times. The chain joins TRBV30 to TRBJ1-2; 7 bases are a match to TRBD1. V shed 3 bases and J 4 bases; nucleotides not matched to a gene: 8. The germline gives CDR1 GTSNPN, CDR2 SVGIG (reference sequence). The CDR3 loop spans 14 amino acids. The CDR3, as DNA: TGTGCCTGGAGCCCACACACAGGGGCCTATGGCTACACCTTC. It encodes CAWSPHTGAYGYTF.

The CDR3 region is CSATTPGLTTDTQYF. CDR3 in DNA: TGCAGTGCTACTACACCGGGGCTTACCACAGATACGCAGTATTTT. The rearrangement links TRBV20-1 to TRBJ2-3; D may be TRBD1 or TRBD2 (5 bases each). Germline-derived CDR1 and CDR2 are DFQATT and SNEGSKA (reference sequence). This CDR3 region has 15 residues. Trimming pared 4 bases from V and 2 bases from J, leaving 16 bases between.

This chain uses TRBV7-9 with TRBJ2-7; 9 bases agree with TRBD1. Germline V gives CDR1 SEHNR, CDR2 FQNEAQ (reference sequence). This CDR3 region has 18 residues. V shed 4 bases and J 3 bases; nucleotides not matched to a gene: 16. This chain's CDR3 is CASSSPRGHRDRVYEQYF. In DNA, the CDR3 is TGTGCCAGCAGCTCACCCCGCGGCCACCGGGACAGGGTCTACGAGCAGTACTTC.

This clonotype was picked up a small number of times. The chain couples TRBV12-3 or TRBV12-4 to TRBJ2-2; tentative D call: TRBD2 (5 bases). Trimming took 6 bases from V and 5 from J, leaving 10 bases between them. The CDR3 sequence is 13 residues long. CDR3 coding DNA: TGTGCCAGCAGACTAGGCTATACCGGGGAGCTGTTTTTT. Protein product: CASRLGYTGELFF.

The chain links TRBV20-1 to TRBJ1-2; no clear D. The CDR3 sequence is 13 residues long. CDR1 DFQATT and CDR2 SNEGSKA come from the germline V gene (reference sequence). Trimming stripped 1 base from V and 3 bases from J, with 9 bases between. CDR3 protein: CSARVVTHYGYTF. Here the CDR3 DNA reads TGCAGTGCTAGAGTAGTCACTCACTATGGCTACACCTTC.

The rearrangement joins TRBV20-1 to TRBJ2-1; 12 nucleotides agree with TRBD2. Germline-derived CDR1 and CDR2 are DFQATT and SNEGSKA (reference sequence). The CDR3 has 14 amino acids. V lost 3 bases and J lost 6; bases outside the gene matches: 3. The DNA of the CDR3 is TGCAGTGCTAGCGAGACTAGCGGGAGCAATGAGCAGTTCTTC. As protein: CSASETSGSNEQFF.

This clonotype has more than one count but fewer than ten. The rearrangement links TRBV7-6 to TRBJ2-4; D could derive from TRBD1 or TRBD2 (6 bases each). The CDR3 totals 13 residues. V lost 0 bases to trimming and J lost 8 bases, with 8 bases between them. Germline CDR1 and CDR2: SGHVS and FNYEAQ. CDR3 DNA sequence: TGTGCCAGCAGCTTAGCGGAGGGGGACATTCAGTACTTC. Its protein product is CASSLAEGDIQYF.

This clonotype was counted a few times. The V and J genes are TRBV5-1 and TRBJ2-5; D is undetermined. The CDR3 spans 12 residues. Germline V gene sequence: CDR1 SGHRS, CDR2 YFSETQ. Trimming cost V 3 bases and J 10 bases, with 13 bases left between them. The CDR3 DNA is TGCGCCAGCAGCTCCATGGGCGGAGACCAGTACTTC. It specifies CASSSMGGDQYF.

The chain recombines TRBV20-1 with TRBJ2-3, with D perhaps TRBD2 (6 bases). Trimming shortened V by 1 base and J by 4 bases, and 6 bases separated the two germline ends. Germline-derived CDR1 and CDR2 are DFQATT and SNEGSKA (reference sequence). The CDR3 runs 12 residues. Written as DNA, the CDR3 is TGCAGTGCTAGAGCGGGAGCAGATACGCAGTATTTT. This codes for CSARAGADTQYF.

The V call is TRBV4-2, the J call TRBJ1-4; D call uncertain. Trimming removed 0 bases from V and 7 bases from J, with 15 bases in between. There are 16 residues in the CDR3. From germline, CDR1 is LGHNA and CDR2 YNFKEQ. As DNA, the CDR3 is TGTGCCAGCAGCCAAGATCTTAAAACGTCGGGTGAAAAACTGTTTTTT. Translated, it gives CASSQDLKTSGEKLFF.

In its sample, this clonotype was seen a few times. The V call is TRBV4-1, the J call TRBJ2-3; 10 positions match TRBD2. V was pared by 1 base and J by 1 base, with 5 bases of the junction left unmatched. The CDR3 sequence is 17 residues long. Per the germline V gene, CDR1 is MGHRA and CDR2 is YSYEKL. The CDR3 region is CASSQVGLAVGTDTQYF. CDR3 DNA sequence: TGCGCCAGCAGCCAAGTCGGACTAGCGGTAGGCACAGATACGCAGTATTTT.

This clonotype was observed at least ten times. The chain recombines TRBV7-3 with TRBJ1-1; D uncertain. CDR1 is SGHTA and CDR2 is FQGTGA in the germline V gene. CDR3 length equals 13 residues. Deletions cut 7 bases from V and 3 bases from J, with 12 bases between. The chain's CDR3 is CASTFPSHTEAFF. Here the CDR3 DNA reads TGTGCCAGCACCTTCCCCAGTCACACTGAAGCTTTCTTT.